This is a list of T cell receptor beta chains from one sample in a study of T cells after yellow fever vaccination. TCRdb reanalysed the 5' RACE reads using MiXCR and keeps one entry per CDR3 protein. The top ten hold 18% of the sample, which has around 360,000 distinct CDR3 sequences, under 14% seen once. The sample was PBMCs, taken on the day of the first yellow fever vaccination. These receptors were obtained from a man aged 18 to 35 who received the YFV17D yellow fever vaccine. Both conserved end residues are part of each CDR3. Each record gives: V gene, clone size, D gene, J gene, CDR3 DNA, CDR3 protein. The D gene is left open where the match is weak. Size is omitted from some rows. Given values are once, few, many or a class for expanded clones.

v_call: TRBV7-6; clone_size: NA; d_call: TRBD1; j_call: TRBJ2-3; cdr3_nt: TGTGCCAGCAGCCTAGGGACAGGGGGTAGCACAGATACGCAGTATTTT; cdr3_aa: CASSLGTGGSTDTQYF
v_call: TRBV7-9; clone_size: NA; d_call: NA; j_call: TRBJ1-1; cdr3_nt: TGTGCCAGCAGCGCGCAGGAGAACACTGAAGCTTTCTTT; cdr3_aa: CASSAQENTEAFF
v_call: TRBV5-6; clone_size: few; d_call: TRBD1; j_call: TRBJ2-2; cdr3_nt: TGTGCCAGCAGGCTAAAGGACAGGGGGCCGACCGGGGAGCTGTTTTTT; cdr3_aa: CASRLKDRGPTGELFF
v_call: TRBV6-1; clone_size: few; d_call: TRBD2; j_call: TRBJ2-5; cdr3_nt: TGTGCCAGCACCCAGGGGCTAGCGGGGGTTGAGACCCAGTACTTC; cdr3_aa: CASTQGLAGVETQYF
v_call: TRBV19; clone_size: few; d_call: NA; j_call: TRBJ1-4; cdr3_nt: TGTGCCAGTAGTATCTTCGACCGCCATTCGGAAAAACTGTTTTTT; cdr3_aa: CASSIFDRHSEKLFF
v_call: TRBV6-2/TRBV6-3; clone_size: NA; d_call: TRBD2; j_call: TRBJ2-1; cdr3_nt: TGTGCCAGCAGTAAAGAACTAATCGGACTAGCGGGTGACAATGAGCAGTTCTTC; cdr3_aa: CASSKELIGLAGDNEQFF
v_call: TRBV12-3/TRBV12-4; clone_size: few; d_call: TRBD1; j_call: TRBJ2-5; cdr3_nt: TGTGCCAGCAGGTGGGGACAGGCCTACCAAGAGACCCAGTACTTC; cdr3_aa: CASRWGQAYQETQYF
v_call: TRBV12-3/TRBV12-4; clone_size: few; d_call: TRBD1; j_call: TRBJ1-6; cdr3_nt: TGTGCCAGCAGTCAGGACAGGGCCACCGATTCACCCCTCCACTTT; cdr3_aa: CASSQDRATDSPLHF
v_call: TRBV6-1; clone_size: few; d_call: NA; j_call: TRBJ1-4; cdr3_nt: TGTGCCAGCAGTCCGAGCGCAACTAATGAAAAACTGTTTTTT; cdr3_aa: CASSPSATNEKLFF
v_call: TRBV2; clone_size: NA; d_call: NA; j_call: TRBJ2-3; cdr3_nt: TGTGCCAGCATTGTGGGCGGGGTCACAGATACGCAGTATTTT; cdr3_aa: CASIVGGVTDTQYF
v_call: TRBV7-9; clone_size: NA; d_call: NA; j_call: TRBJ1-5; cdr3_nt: TGTGCCAGCAGCTCGTCGGGCAATCAGCCCCAGCATTTT; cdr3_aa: CASSSSGNQPQHF
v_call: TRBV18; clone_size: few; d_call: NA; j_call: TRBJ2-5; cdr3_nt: TGTGCCAGCCGAACGATTGGGGAGACCCAGTACTTC; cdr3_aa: CASRTIGETQYF
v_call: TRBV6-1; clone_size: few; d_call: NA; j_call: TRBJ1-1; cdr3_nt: TGTGCCAGCAGTCGGCCGCAGGGGTCGGTTAAGAACACTGAAGCTTTCTTT; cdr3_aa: CASSRPQGSVKNTEAFF
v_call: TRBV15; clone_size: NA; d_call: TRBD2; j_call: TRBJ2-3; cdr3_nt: TGTGCCACCAGCAGAGCCCTGACTAGCAGCACAGATACGCAGTATTTT; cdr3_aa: CATSRALTSSTDTQYF
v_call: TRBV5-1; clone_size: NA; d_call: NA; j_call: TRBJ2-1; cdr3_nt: TGCGCCAGCAGCTTGGCCCCCTTCAGCGCCAGGATCAATGAGCAGTTCTTC; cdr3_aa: CASSLAPFSARINEQFF
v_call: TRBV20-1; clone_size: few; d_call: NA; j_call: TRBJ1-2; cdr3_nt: TGCAGTTCGGGGGTCGACGGGAACTATGGCTACACCTTC; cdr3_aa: CSSGVDGNYGYTF
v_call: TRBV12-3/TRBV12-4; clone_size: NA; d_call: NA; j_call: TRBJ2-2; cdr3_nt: TGTGCCAGCAGTCGGACAGACCTATACACCGGGGAGCTGTGTTTT; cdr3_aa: CASSRTDLYTGELCF
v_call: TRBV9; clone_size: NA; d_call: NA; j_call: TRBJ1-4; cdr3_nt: TGTGCCAGCAGCGTAGACGGGGGTCGAAGTGAAAAACTGTTTTTT; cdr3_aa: CASSVDGGRSEKLFF
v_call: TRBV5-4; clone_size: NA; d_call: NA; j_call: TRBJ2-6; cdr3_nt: TGTGCCAGCAGCTTCTACAGGAACTCTGGGGCCAACGTCCTGACTTTC; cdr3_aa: CASSFYRNSGANVLTF
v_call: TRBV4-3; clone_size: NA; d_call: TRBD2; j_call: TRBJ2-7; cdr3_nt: TGCGCCAGCAGCCAAGATAAAGCTAGCGGGGGTTTCCTCTACGAGCAGTACTTC; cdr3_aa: CASSQDKASGGFLYEQYF
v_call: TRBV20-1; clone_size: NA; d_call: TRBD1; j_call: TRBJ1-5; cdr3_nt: TGCAGTGCTACCATACTGGACAGGCAGTCGCAACCCCAGCATTTT; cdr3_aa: CSATILDRQSQPQHF
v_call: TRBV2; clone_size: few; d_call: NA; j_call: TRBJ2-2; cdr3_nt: TGTGCCAGCACCGGGTATGGAGTGTCCGGGGAGCTGTTTTTT; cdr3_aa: CASTGYGVSGELFF
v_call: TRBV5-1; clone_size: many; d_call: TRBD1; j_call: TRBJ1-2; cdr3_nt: TGCGCCAGCAGCTCAGGACAGGGGGCTTATGGCTACACCTTC; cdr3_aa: CASSSGQGAYGYTF
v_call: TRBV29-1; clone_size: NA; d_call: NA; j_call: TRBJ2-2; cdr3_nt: TGCAGCGGGCAGGGTGACGCCGGGGAGCTGTTTTTT; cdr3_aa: CSGQGDAGELFF
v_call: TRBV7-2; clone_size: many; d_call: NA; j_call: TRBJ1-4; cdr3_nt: TGTGCCAGCGCAAGGGGGAGGGTGGCTGAAAAACTGTTTTTT; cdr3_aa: CASARGRVAEKLFF
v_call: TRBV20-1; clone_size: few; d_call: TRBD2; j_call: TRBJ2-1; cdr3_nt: TGCAGTGCTAGTCAGCGGGAGTACAATGAGCAGTTCTTC; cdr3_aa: CSASQREYNEQFF
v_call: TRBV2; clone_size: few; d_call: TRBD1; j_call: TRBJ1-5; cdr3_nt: TGTGCCAGCAGTAAGGAGGGGGCTGGCAATCAGCCCCAGCATTTT; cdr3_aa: CASSKEGAGNQPQHF
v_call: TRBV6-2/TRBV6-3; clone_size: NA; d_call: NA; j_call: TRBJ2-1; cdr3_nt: TGTGCCAGCAGTTACTCGCGGGACAACTACAATGAGCAGTTCTTC; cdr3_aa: CASSYSRDNYNEQFF
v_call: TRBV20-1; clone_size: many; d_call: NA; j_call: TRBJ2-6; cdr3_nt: TGCAGTGCTAGAGATACCCAGGCCAACGTCCTGACTTTC; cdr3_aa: CSARDTQANVLTF
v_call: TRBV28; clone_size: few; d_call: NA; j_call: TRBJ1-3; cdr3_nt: TGTGCCAGCAGTTTAGGCGGTACGGACACCATATATTTT; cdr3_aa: CASSLGGTDTIYF
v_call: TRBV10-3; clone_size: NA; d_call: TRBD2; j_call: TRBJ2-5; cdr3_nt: TGTGCCATCAGTGTCACCGGGACTAGCCTAGAGACCCAGTACTTC; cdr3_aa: CAISVTGTSLETQYF
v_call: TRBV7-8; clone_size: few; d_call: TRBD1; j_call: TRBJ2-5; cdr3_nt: TGTGCCAGCAGCTTAGTGTGGACAGGGGGCAGGAACGAACAAGAGACCCAGTACTTC; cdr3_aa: CASSLVWTGGRNEQETQYF
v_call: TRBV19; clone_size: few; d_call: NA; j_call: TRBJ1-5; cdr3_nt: TGTGCCAGTAGTATAGTTTGGGGCCAGCCCCAGCATTTT; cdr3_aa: CASSIVWGQPQHF
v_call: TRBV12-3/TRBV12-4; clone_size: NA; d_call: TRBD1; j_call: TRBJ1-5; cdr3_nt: TGTGCCAGCAGTGCCCAGGGGGGCCTCGGCAATCAGCCCCAGCATTTT; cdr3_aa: CASSAQGGLGNQPQHF
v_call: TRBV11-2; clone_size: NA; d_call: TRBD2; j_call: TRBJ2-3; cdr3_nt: TGTGCCAGCAGCTTATGGTTCCGACTAGCAACTAGCACAGATACGCAGTATTTT; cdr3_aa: CASSLWFRLATSTDTQYF
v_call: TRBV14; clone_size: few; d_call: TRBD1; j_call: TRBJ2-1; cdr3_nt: TGTGCCAGCAGCTCCACGCGGACAGGATCCAATGAGCAGTTCTTC; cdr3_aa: CASSSTRTGSNEQFF
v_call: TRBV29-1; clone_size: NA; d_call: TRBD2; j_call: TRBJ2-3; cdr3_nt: TGCAGCGTTGAAGTCCCTTATAGCGGGGGTCATCTCACAGATACGCAGTATTTT; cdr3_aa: CSVEVPYSGGHLTDTQYF
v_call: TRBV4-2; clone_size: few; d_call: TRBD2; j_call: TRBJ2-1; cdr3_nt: TGTGCCAGCAGCCTCCAACCCGGGGGGGCCATCTACAATGAGCAGTTCTTC; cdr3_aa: CASSLQPGGAIYNEQFF
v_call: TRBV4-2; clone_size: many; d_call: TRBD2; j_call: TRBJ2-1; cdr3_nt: TGTGCCAGCAGCCAAGAGGAGACTAGCGGGGTTGAGCAGTTCTTC; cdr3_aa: CASSQEETSGVEQFF
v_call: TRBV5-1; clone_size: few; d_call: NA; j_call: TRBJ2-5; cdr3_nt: TGCGCCAGCAGTTTTGGCTGGGTGAGCGAGACCCAGTACTTC; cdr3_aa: CASSFGWVSETQYF
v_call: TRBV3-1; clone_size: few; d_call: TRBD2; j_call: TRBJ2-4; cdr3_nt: TGTGCCAGCAGCCAAGACAGCGGGATAGGGAACATTCAGTACTTC; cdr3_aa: CASSQDSGIGNIQYF
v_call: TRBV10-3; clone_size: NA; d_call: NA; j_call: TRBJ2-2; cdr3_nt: TGTACCTTCAGTTTTGATGGGGGAAACACCGGGGAGCTGTTTTTT; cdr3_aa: CTFSFDGGNTGELFF
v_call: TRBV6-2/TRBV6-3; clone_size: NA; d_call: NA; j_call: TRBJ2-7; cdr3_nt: TGTGCCAGCAGTTACTCAAGAGGCGAGCAGTACTTC; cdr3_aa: CASSYSRGEQYF
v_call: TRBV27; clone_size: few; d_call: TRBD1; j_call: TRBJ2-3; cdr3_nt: TGTGCCAGCAGTTTAAGGGGACAGGGTTTCACAGATACGCAGTATTTT; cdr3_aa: CASSLRGQGFTDTQYF
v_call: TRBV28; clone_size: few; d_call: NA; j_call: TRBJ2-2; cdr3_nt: TGTGCCAGCACCTTGAGTGGCGGGGTCACCGGGGAGCTGTTTTTT; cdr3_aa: CASTLSGGVTGELFF
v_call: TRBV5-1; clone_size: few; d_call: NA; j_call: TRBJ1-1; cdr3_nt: TGCGCCAGCAGCTTTGTACCTGGGAACACTGAAGCTTTCTTT; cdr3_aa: CASSFVPGNTEAFF
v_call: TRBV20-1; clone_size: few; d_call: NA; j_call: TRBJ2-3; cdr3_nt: TGCAGTGCTAGAGATGGACGGGTAGATACGCAGTATTTT; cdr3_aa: CSARDGRVDTQYF
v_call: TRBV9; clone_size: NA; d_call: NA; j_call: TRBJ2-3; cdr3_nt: TGTGCCAGCAGCGCAAGGCCAGGGTTGGGAGATACGCAGTATTTT; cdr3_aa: CASSARPGLGDTQYF
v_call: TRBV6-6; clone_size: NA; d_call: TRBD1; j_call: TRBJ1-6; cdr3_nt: TGTGCCAGCAGGACAGGGGGCGCATCACCCCTCCACTTT; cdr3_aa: CASRTGGASPLHF
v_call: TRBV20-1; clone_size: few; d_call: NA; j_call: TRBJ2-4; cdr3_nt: TGCAGTGCCATAGACACGACGCTAGCCAAAAACATTCAGTACTTC; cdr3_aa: CSAIDTTLAKNIQYF
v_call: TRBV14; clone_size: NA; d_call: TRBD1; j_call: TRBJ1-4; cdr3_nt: TGTGCCAGCAGCCAGAGCGGACAGGGAGGTGAAAAACTGTTTTTT; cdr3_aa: CASSQSGQGGEKLFF
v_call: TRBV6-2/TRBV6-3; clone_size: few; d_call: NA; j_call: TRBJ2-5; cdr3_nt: TGTGCCAGCAGTTACTCAGTTGGGAAAGAGACCCAGTACTTC; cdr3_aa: CASSYSVGKETQYF
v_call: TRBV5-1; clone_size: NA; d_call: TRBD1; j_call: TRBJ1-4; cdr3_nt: TGCGCCAGCAGCCCTCGGCAGGGGGAAACTAATGAAAAACTGTTTTTT; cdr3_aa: CASSPRQGETNEKLFF
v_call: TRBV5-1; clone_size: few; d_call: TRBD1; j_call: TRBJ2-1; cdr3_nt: TGCGCCAGCAGCTTTGACAGGGTTCAGTTCTTC; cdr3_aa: CASSFDRVQFF
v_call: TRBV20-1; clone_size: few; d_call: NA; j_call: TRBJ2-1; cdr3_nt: TGCAGTGAAGGAAGCTCCTACAATGAGCAGTTCTTC; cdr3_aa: CSEGSSYNEQFF
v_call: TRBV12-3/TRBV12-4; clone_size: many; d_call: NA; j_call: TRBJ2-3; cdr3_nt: TGTGCCAGCATCAAACCCCCCTTTTCAGATACGCAGTATTTT; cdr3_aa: CASIKPPFSDTQYF
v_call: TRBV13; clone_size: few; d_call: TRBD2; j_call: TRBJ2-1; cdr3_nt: TGTGCCAGCATTCAGTCCCGGAGGACTAGCGGGGTCAGCCACAGCTCCTACAATGAGCAGTTCTTC; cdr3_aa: CASIQSRRTSGVSHSSYNEQFF
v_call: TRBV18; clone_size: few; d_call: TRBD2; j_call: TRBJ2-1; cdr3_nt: TGTGCCAGCTCACCAACAGCTAGCGGGGGTTACAATGAGCAGTTCTTC; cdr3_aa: CASSPTASGGYNEQFF
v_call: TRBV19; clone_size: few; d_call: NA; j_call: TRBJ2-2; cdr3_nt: TGTGCCAGTACCCCGAGGGGAAGGACCGGGGAGCTGTTTTTT; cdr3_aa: CASTPRGRTGELFF